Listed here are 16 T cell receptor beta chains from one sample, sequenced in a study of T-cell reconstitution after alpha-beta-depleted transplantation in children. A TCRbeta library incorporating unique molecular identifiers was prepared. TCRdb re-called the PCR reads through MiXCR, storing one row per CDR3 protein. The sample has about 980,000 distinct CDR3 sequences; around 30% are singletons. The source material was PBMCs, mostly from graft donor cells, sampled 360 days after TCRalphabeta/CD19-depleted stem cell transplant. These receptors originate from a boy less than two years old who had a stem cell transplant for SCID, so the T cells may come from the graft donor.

CDR3 amino acids: CASGYSRTSGGHNEQFF. The DNA of the CDR3 is TGTGCCAGCGGATACTCTAGGACTAGCGGCGGTCACAATGAGCAGTTCTTC. The rearrangement joins TRBV11-2 to TRBJ2-1; 10 positions agree with TRBD2. From germline, CDR1 is SGHAT and CDR2 FQNNGV. The V segment lost 8 bases and the J segment 5 bases; nucleotides outside the gene matches: 15. The CDR3 is 17 residues long.

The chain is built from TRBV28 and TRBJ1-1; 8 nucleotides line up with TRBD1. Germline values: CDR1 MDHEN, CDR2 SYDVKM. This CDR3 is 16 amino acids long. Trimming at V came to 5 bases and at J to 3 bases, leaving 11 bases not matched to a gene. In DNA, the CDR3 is TGTGCCAGCAGTCCGACAGGGGAGGTAGTCTACACTGAAGCTTTCTTT. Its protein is CASSPTGEVVYTEAFF.

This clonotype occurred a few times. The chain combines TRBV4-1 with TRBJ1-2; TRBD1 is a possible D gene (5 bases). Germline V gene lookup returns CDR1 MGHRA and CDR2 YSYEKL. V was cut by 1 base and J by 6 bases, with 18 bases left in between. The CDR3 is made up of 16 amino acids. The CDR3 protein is CASSQVGRGAWNGYTF. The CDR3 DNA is TGCGCCAGCAGCCAAGTTGGGAGGGGCGCGTGGAATGGCTACACCTTC.

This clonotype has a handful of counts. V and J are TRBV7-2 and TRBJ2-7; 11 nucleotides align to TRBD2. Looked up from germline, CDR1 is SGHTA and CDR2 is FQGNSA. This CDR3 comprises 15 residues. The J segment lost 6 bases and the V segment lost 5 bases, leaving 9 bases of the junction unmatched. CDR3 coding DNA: TGTGCCAGCAGCCTTACACTAGCGGGGGCTATCGAGCAGTACTTC. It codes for CASSLTLAGAIEQYF. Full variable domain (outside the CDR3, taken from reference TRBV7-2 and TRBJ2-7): GAGVSQSPSNKVTEKGKDVELRCDPISGHTALYWYRQSLGQGLEFLIYFQGNSAPDKSGLPSDRFSAERTGGSVSTLTIQRTQQEDSAVYLCASSLTLAGAIEQYFGPGTRLTVT.

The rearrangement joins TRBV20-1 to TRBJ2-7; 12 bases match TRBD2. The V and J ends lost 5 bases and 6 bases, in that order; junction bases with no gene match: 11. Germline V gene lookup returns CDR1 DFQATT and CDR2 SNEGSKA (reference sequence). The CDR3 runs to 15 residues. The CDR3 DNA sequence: TGCAGTGCTGGTGATCTAGCGGGGGGGTGGAGCGAGCAGTACTTC. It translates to CSAGDLAGGWSEQYF.

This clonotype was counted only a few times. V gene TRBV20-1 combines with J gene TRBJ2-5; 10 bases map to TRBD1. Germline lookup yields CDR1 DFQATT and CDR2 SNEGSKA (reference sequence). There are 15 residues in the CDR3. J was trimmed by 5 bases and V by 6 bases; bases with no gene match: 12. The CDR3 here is CSAVLDRGLEETQYF. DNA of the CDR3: TGCAGTGCCGTCCTTGACAGGGGGCTAGAGGAGACCCAGTACTTC.

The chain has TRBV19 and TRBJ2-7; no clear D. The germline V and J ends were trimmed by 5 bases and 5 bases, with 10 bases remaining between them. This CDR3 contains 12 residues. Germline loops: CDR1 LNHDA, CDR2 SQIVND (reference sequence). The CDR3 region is CASSSRQDEQYF. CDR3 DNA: TGTGCCAGTAGTTCCCGACAAGACGAGCAGTACTTC.

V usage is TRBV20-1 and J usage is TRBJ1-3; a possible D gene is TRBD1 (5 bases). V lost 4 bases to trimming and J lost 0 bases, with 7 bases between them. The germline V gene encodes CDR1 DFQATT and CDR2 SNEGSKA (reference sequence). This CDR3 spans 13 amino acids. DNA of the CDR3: TGCAGTGCTATTGGGGCCTCTGGAAACACCATATATTTT. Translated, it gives CSAIGASGNTIYF.

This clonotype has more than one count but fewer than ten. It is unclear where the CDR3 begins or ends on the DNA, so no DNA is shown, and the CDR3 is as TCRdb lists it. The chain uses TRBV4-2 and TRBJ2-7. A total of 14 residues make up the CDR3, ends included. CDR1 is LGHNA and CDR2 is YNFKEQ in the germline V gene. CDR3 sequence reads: CASSQDVPAAEQYF.

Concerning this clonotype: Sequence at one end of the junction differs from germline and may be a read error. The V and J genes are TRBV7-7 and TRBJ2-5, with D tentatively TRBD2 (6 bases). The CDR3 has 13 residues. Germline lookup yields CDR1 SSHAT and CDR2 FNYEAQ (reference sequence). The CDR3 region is CASSLDGGEIQYF. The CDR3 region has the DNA TGTGCCAGCAGCTTAGACGGGGGAGAGATCCAGTACTTC.

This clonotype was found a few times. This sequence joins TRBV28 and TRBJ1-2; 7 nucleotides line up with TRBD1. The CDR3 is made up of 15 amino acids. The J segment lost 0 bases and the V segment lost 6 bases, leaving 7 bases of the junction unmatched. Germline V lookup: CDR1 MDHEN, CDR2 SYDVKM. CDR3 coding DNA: TGTGCCAGCAGCCCTCTGACAGGGTCTAACTATGGCTACACCTTC. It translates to CASSPLTGSNYGYTF.

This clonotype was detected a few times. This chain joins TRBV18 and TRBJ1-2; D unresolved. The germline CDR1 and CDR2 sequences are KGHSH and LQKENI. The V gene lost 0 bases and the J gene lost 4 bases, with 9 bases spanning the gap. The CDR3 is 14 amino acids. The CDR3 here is CASSPPAGIYGYTF. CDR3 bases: TGTGCCAGCTCACCACCGGCAGGCATCTATGGCTACACCTTC.

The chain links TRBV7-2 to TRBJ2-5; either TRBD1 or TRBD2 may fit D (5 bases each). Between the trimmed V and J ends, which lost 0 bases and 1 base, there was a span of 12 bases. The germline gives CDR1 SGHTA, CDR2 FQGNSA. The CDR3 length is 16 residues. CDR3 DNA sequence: TGTGCCAGCAGCTTAGCTCTAGTGAGGGGCCAAGAGACCCAGTACTTC. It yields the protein CASSLALVRGQETQYF.

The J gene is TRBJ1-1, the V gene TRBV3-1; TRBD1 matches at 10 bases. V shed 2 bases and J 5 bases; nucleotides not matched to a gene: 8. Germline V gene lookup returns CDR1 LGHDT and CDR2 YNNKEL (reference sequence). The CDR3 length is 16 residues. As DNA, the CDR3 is TGTGCCAGCAGCCAAAATCCGGGACAGGGGAATACTGAAGCTTTCTTT. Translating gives CASSQNPGQGNTEAFF.

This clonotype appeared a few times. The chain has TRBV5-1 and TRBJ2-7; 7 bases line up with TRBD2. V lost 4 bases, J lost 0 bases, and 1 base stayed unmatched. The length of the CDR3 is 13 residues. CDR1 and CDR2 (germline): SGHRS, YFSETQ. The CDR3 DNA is TGCGCCAGCAGCCGGGACTACTCCTACGAGCAGTACTTC. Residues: CASSRDYSYEQYF.

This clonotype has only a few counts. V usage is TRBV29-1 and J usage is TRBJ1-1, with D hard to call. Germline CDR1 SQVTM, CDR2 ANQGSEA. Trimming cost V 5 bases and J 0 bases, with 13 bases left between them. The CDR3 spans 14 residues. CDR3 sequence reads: CSVLRNTMNTEAFF. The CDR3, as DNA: TGCAGCGTTCTGCGGAACACGATGAACACTGAAGCTTTCTTT.